This T cell receptor (beta chain) emerged from a study of blood T cells in healthy people across ages. Study conclusions and caveats: Total diversity from one million sequenced T cells was likely underestimated.

This clonotype was counted only a few times. Its specificity is unknown. The use of a sample-barcoded 5' primer and a J-beta primer mix characterized a second PCR of roughly 6 to 11 cycles. Via MiXCR, TCRdb re-called the 5' RACE reads, giving one row per CDR3 protein. Among approximately 1,700,000 distinct CDR3 sequences listed, 30% to 40% were seen once. Deletions cut 5 bases from V and 3 bases from J, with 16 bases between. Germline V CDR1 and CDR2: SGHVS, FQNEAQ. The CDR3 sequence is 15 residues long. This chain uses TRBV7-8 with TRBJ1-1, with D possibly being TRBD1 (5 bases). The sample comprised blood. The origin of this receptor is a human donor in good health. In DNA, the CDR3 is TGTGCCAGCAGCCACCCTGCTGACAGCTACACTGAAGCTTTCTTT. Translating it yields CASSHPADSYTEAFF.